The rows below give T cell receptor beta chains drawn from one sample of a study of shared clonotypes between healthy human individuals. Method: immunoSEQ multiplex PCR; TCRdb's copy keeps in-frame clones and lacks some. The table includes some 1.5 million clones, approximately 98% detected once. The sample consisted of naive CD4+ T cells sorted from blood. These receptor sequences come from a man aged 25-45 years in good health. The CDR3 runs from the conserved cysteine through the conserved F or W. Each record gives: clone size, D gene, V gene, J gene, CDR3 DNA, CDR3 protein. D genes are given only for firm matches. The size of a clone is reported for some rows only, either as once, few or many, or as a class for expanded clones.

-	-	TRBV19	TRBJ2-1	TGTGCCTCTGGGGTGGGCACTTGGAATGAGCAGTTCTTC	CASGVGTWNEQFF
-	TRBD1	TRBV14	TRBJ2-5	TGTGCCAGCAGCCAGCCCGGGACAGCCCAAGAGACCCAGTACTTC	CASSQPGTAQETQYF
-	-	TRBV5-1	TRBJ2-3	TGCGCCAGCAGCTTGGGGTGGGACTCAGATACGCAGTATTTT	CASSLGWDSDTQYF
-	-	TRBV30	TRBJ1-4	TGTGCCTGGAGTGTACGCGGGGGAGCAATGGAAAAACTGTTTTTT	CAWSVRGGAMEKLFF
-	TRBD2	TRBV15	TRBJ2-1	TGTGCCACCAGCAGAGACCCCCCCGAGACTAGCGCTGAGCAGTTCTTC	CATSRDPPETSAEQFF
few	-	TRBV5-6	TRBJ2-7	TGTGCCAGCAGCTTGGCAGGTCCCTACGAGCAGTACTTC	CASSLAGPYEQYF
-	TRBD2	TRBV29-1	TRBJ2-1	TGCAGCGTTGGACTAGCGGGAGCACGCGAGCAGTTCTTC	CSVGLAGAREQFF
-	TRBD1	TRBV5-1	TRBJ2-3	TGCGCCAGCAGCCTGACAGGGGGCGGGGGCACAGATACGCAGTATTTT	CASSLTGGGGTDTQYF
-	TRBD1	TRBV28	TRBJ2-1	TGTGCCAGCAGTCTGGGACAGCCAAACGGGAATGAGCAGTTCTTC	CASSLGQPNGNEQFF
-	-	TRBV27	TRBJ1-2	TGTGCCAGCAGTCGCACTCACTTTAACTCCGGCGGATACGGCTACACCTTC	CASSRTHFNSGGYGYTF
-	-	TRBV4-2	TRBJ1-2	TGTGCCAGCAGCCAAGATTGGGAAGGGACCAACTATGGCTACACCTTC	CASSQDWEGTNYGYTF
-	-	TRBV9	TRBJ2-5	TGTGCCAGCAGCGTACCCCGACAGTCTTTGGAGACCCAGTACTTC	CASSVPRQSLETQYF
-	TRBD1	TRBV6-5	TRBJ1-4	TGTGCCAGCAGACTACAGGGGGAGAATGAAAAACTGTTTTTT	CASRLQGENEKLFF
-	TRBD1	TRBV6-5	TRBJ1-2	TGTGCCAGCAGTTCCCTACTAGGGACAGATGGCTACACCTTC	CASSSLLGTDGYTF
-	-	TRBV7-9	TRBJ1-1	TGTGCCAGCGGGCCCGACGAAGTGAACACTGAAGCTTTCTTT	CASGPDEVNTEAFF
-	TRBD1	TRBV6-1	TRBJ1-5	TGTGCCAGCAGCTTAGGACAGGGAGAAAATCAGCCCCAGCATTTT	CASSLGQGENQPQHF
-	TRBD2	TRBV5-1	TRBJ2-7	TGCGCCAGCAGCTTTAGCGGGGGCTCCTACGAGCAGTACTTC	CASSFSGGSYEQYF
-	-	TRBV10-3	TRBJ1-5	TGTGCCATCAGTGATTCCCAGGGTAGGGGCAATCAGCCCCAGCATTTT	CAISDSQGRGNQPQHF
-	TRBD1	TRBV19	TRBJ1-2	TGTGCCAGTAGTACCTGGGACAGACCATACGGCTACACCTTC	CASSTWDRPYGYTF
-	TRBD2	TRBV6-4	TRBJ2-7	TGTGCCAGCCGGGGCATCGACCCTAGCGGGGAACCCTACGAGCAGTACTTC	CASRGIDPSGEPYEQYF
-	-	TRBV5-6	TRBJ2-1	TGTGCCAGCAGCTTGCAAGGGCAGGGTAGGTACTACAATGAGCAGTTCTTC	CASSLQGQGRYYNEQFF
-	TRBD2	TRBV6-1	TRBJ2-7	TGTGCCAGCAGTGAGACTAGCGGGAGGCCGGGGTGGGGCGAGCAGTACTTC	CASSETSGRPGWGEQYF
-	TRBD2	TRBV6-5	TRBJ2-1	TGTGCCAGCAGTCCTCGGGACTACTACAATGAGCAGTTCTTC	CASSPRDYYNEQFF
-	-	TRBV11-2	TRBJ2-3	TGTGCCAGCAGGGGCAACCGCAAGGGAACAGATACGCAGTATTTT	CASRGNRKGTDTQYF
-	-	TRBV5-1	TRBJ1-1	TGCGCCAGCAGCAAGGACAGCATGAACACTGAAGCTTTCTTT	CASSKDSMNTEAFF
once	-	TRBV5-1	TRBJ1-1	TGCGCCAGCAGCTTACAGGACCTGGGGAACACTGAAGCTTTCTTT	CASSLQDLGNTEAFF
-	TRBD1	TRBV5-4	TRBJ2-7	TGTGCCAGCAGCCCACCACAGGGGACGGTATACGAGCAGTACTTC	CASSPPQGTVYEQYF
-	-	TRBV28	TRBJ1-2	TGTGCCAGCAGTTTCTCGGGACGGAACTATGAAGGCTACACCTTC	CASSFSGRNYEGYTF
once	-	TRBV7-3	TRBJ2-2	TGTGCCAGCAGCTTACCAAACACCGGGGAGCTGTTTTTT	CASSLPNTGELFF
-	-	TRBV5-1	TRBJ2-7	TGCGCCAGCAGCCCCTCCGGGGTAGGGAACTACGAGCAGTACTTC	CASSPSGVGNYEQYF
-	-	TRBV5-4	TRBJ2-1	TGTGCCAGCAGCCTCCCTCCCGCGATCTCCTACAATGAGCAGTTCTTC	CASSLPPAISYNEQFF